This TCR beta chain derives from a study of a mutant IDH1 vaccine in newly diagnosed glioma. Turning to the study itself: Onset of vaccination occurred 4-6 weeks following radiotherapy alone, or with temozolomide cycles. Most had both radiotherapy and temozolomide beforehand; others had only one. Points from the study as a whole: Pseudoprogression appeared unlinked to shifts in leading peripheral T cell clonotypes. Detectable vaccine-induced immune responses arose in almost 95% of patients.

Trimming cost V 10 bases and J 5 bases, with 14 bases left between them. This CDR3 has 12 amino acids. Germline-derived CDR1 and CDR2 are MGHDK and SYGVNS. The repertoire was sequenced with immunoSEQ multiplex PCR; TCRdb's copy has only in-frame clones and lacks some. The sample contains around 29,000 clones, around 80% of which appear only once. Comments on this clone: As yet, its antigen is unknown.

Documented time point: week 23, last vaccination. Vaccination comprised doses that each held 300 ug of mutant IDH1 20-mer peptide, plus topical imiquimod. The clonotype comes from a woman aged 18-35 years with glioma. The chain is built from TRBV25-1 and TRBJ1-1; D is unresolved. The sequencing here drew on PBMCs, taken from a glioma patient whose treatment included an IDH1 peptide vaccine. The CDR3 here is CATLSVETEAFF. For the CDR3, the DNA is TGTGCCACCCTGTCCGTCGAAACTGAAGCTTTCTTT.